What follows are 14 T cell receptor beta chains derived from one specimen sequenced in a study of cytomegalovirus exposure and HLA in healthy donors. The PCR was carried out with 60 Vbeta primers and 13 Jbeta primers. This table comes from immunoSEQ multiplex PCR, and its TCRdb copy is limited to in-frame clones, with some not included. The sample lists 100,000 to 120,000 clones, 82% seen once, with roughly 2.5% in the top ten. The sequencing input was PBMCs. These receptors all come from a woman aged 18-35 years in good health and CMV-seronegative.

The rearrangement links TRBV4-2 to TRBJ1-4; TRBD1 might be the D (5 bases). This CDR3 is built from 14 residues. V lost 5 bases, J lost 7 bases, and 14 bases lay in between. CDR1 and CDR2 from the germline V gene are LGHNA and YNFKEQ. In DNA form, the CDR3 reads TGTGCCAGCAGCTTGGGTCAGGGCAGTGAAAAACTGTTTTTT. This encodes CASSLGQGSEKLFF.

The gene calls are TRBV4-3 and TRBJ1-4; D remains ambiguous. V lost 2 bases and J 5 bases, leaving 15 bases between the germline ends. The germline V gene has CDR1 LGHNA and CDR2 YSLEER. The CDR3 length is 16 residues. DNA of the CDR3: TGCGCCAGCAGCCAACGTGCGGCAGCCCCGAATGAAAAACTGTTTTTT. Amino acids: CASSQRAAAPNEKLFF.

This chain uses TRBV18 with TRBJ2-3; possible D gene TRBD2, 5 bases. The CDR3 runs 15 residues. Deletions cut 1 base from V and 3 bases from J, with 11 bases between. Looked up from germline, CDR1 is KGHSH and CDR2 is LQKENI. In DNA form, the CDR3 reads TGTGCCAGCTCACCACGAATCGGGAAGACAGATACGCAGTATTTT. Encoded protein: CASSPRIGKTDTQYF.

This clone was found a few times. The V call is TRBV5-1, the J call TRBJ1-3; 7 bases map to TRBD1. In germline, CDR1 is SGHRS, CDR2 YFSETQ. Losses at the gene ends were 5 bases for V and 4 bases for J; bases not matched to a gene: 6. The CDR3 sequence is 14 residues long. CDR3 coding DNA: TGCGCCAGCAGGTCTGGGACAGCCGGAAACACCATATATTTT. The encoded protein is CASRSGTAGNTIYF.

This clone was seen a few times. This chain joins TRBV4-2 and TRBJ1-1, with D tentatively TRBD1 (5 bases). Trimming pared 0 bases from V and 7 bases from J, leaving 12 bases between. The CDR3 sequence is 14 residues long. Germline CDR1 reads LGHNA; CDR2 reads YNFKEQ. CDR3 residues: CASSQDSRASEAFF. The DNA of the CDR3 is TGTGCCAGCAGCCAAGATAGCAGGGCGAGTGAAGCTTTCTTT.

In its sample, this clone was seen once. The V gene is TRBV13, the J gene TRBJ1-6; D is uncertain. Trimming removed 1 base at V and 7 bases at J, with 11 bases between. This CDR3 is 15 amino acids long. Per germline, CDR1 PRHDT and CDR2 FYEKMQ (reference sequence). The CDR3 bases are TGTGCCAGCAGCTTAGTCGAGGGAAAAAATTCACCCCTCCACTTT. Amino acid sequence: CASSLVEGKNSPLHF.

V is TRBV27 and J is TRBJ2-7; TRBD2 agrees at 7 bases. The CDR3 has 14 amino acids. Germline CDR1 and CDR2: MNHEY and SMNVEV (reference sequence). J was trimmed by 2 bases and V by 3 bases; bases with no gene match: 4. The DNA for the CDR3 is TGTGCCAGCAGTTTGGGAGGGTCCCCCTACGAGCAGTACGTC. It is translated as CASSLGGSPYEQYV.

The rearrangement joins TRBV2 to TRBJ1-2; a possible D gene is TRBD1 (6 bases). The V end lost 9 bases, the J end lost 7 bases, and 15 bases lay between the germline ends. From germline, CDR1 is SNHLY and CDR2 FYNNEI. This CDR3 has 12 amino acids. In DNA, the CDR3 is TGTGCCAGAAAGGGGGGGGCTGGTGGCTACACCTTC. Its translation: CARKGGAGGYTF.

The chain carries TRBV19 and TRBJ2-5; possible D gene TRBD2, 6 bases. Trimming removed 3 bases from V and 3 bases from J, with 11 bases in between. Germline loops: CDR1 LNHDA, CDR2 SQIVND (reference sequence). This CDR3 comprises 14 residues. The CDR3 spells CASSISWGEETQYF. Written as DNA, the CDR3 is TGTGCCAGTAGTATTTCCTGGGGGGAAGAGACCCAGTACTTC.

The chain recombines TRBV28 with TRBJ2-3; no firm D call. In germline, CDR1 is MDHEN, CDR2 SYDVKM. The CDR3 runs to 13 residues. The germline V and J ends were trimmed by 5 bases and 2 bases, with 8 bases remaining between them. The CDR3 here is CASSGSPTDTQYF. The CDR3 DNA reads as TGTGCCAGCAGTGGTAGTCCCACAGATACGCAGTATTTT.

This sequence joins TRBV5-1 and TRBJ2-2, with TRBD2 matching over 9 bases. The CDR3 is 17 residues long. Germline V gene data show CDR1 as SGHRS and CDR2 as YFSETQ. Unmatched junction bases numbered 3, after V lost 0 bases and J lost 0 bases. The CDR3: CASSLVLAGSNTGELFF. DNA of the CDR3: TGCGCCAGCAGCTTGGTTCTAGCGGGGTCGAACACCGGGGAGCTGTTTTTT.

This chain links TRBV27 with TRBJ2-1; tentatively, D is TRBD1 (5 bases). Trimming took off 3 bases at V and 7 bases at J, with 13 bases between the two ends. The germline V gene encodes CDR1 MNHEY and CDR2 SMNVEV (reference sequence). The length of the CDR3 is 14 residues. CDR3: CASSFILQGNEQFF. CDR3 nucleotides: TGTGCCAGCAGTTTCATTCTCCAGGGTAATGAGCAGTTCTTC.

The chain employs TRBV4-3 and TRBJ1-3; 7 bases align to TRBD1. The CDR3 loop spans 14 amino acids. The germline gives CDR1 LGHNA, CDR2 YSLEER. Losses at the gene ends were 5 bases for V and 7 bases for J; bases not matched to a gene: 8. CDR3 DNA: TGCGCCAGCAGCTCCGGACAGGAGGGGAACACCATATATTTT. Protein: CASSSGQEGNTIYF.

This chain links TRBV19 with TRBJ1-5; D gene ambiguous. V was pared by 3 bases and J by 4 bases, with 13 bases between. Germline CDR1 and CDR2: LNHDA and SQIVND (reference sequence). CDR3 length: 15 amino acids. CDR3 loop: CASSIGAATNQPQHF. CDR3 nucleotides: TGTGCCAGTAGTATTGGAGCGGCTACTAATCAGCCCCAGCATTTT. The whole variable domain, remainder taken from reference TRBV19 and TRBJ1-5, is DGGITQSPKYLFRKEGQNVTLSCEQNLNHDAMYWYRQDPGQGLRLIYYSQIVNDFQKGDIAEGYSVSREKKESFPLTVTSAQKNPTAFYLCASSIGAATNQPQHFGDGTRLSIL.